A selection of T cell receptor beta chains follows, all from one sample in a study of T cells in Graves' hyperthyroidism and ophthalmopathy. A single record per CDR3 protein comes from TCRdb applying MiXCR to the multiplex PCR reads. The sample includes about 600,000 distinct CDR3 sequences, 14% of them seen just once. The source material was blood. These receptor sequences come from a woman under 30 with Graves' ophthalmopathy. CDR3s include the opening cysteine and the closing phenylalanine or tryptophan. D genes are given only for firm matches. Some rows mark clone size as missing; the rest say once, few, many or name a class of expanded clone.

CDR3nt: TGCAGTGCTAGTAGCGGAGTCCTCGACAATGAGCAGTTCTTC; CDR3aa: CSASSGVLDNEQFF; len: 14; abundance: many; d_gene: .; j_gene: TRBJ2-1; v_gene: TRBV20-1
CDR3nt: TGTGCCAGCAGTGGTTTAGCGGGAGGGTTCGCGAACACCGGGGAGCTGTTTTTT; CDR3aa: CASSGLAGGFANTGELFF; len: 18; abundance: many; d_gene: TRBD2; j_gene: TRBJ2-2; v_gene: TRBV2
CDR3nt: TGTGCCAGCAGCCCTCCGCCTGGAGCCGGCCCCTACGAGCAGTACTTC; CDR3aa: CASSPPPGAGPYEQYF; len: 16; abundance: .; d_gene: .; j_gene: TRBJ2-7; v_gene: TRBV7-2
CDR3nt: TGTGCCAGCACAACTCAGGGGGGGGGACAAGAGACCCAGTACTTC; CDR3aa: CASTTQGGGQETQYF; len: 15; abundance: .; d_gene: .; j_gene: TRBJ2-5; v_gene: TRBV19
CDR3nt: TGCGCCAGCAGCTTGGCCGGAACTAGCGGAGACTACCAAGAGACCCAGTACTTC; CDR3aa: CASSLAGTSGDYQETQYF; len: 18; abundance: .; d_gene: TRBD2; j_gene: TRBJ2-5; v_gene: TRBV5-1
CDR3nt: TGTGCCAGCAGGGGACAGGGTGGCACTGAAGCTTTCTTT; CDR3aa: CASRGQGGTEAFF; len: 13; abundance: many; d_gene: TRBD1; j_gene: TRBJ1-1; v_gene: TRBV12-3/TRBV12-4
CDR3nt: TGTGCCACCCCGGGACAGGCCTATGGCTACACCTTC; CDR3aa: CATPGQAYGYTF; len: 12; abundance: few; d_gene: TRBD1; j_gene: TRBJ1-2; v_gene: TRBV19
CDR3nt: TGTGCCAGCAGCCAAGATCAACTGGCGGCTTCGAACACCGGGGAGCTGTCTTTT; CDR3aa: CASSQDQLAASNTGELSF; len: 18; abundance: .; d_gene: .; j_gene: TRBJ2-2; v_gene: TRBV4-1
CDR3nt: TGTGCCAGCAGCTTTCGTAATCGGTGGGGGGAAGAGACCCAGTACTTC; CDR3aa: CASSFRNRWGEETQYF; len: 16; abundance: many; d_gene: .; j_gene: TRBJ2-5; v_gene: TRBV7-2
CDR3nt: TGTGCCAGCAGTCCTAACCCGTTAGGGGCCGGAAAAGCTTTCTTT; CDR3aa: CASSPNPLGAGKAFF; len: 15; abundance: few; d_gene: .; j_gene: TRBJ1-1; v_gene: TRBV12-3/TRBV12-4
CDR3nt: TGTGCCAGCAGCCGCATCGGGACAGCTGGGCCTAATTCACCCCTCCACTTT; CDR3aa: CASSRIGTAGPNSPLHF; len: 17; abundance: many; d_gene: TRBD1; j_gene: TRBJ1-6; v_gene: TRBV2
CDR3nt: TGTGCCAGCAGTTACAAGTCCGTTAGCATCGATGAGCAGTTCTTC; CDR3aa: CASSYKSVSIDEQFF; len: 15; abundance: many; d_gene: .; j_gene: TRBJ2-1; v_gene: TRBV6-2/TRBV6-3
CDR3nt: TGTGCCACCTACCCGGGGACACCCTTAAATAATTCACCCCTCCACTTT; CDR3aa: CATYPGTPLNNSPLHF; len: 16; abundance: few; d_gene: .; j_gene: TRBJ1-6; v_gene: TRBV6-1
CDR3nt: TGTGCCAGCAGCGTTGGGGCCCAAGGTTCCCTGGGGAACACTGAAGCTTTCTTT; CDR3aa: CASSVGAQGSLGNTEAFF; len: 18; abundance: few; d_gene: .; j_gene: TRBJ1-1; v_gene: TRBV9
CDR3nt: TGTGCCAGCAGCTTAGCGCATGGGGGCGAGGGAGCTTTCTTT; CDR3aa: CASSLAHGGEGAFF; len: 14; abundance: many; d_gene: .; j_gene: TRBJ1-1; v_gene: TRBV7-9
CDR3nt: TGTGCCAGCAGTTACGCCTTTGGACAGGTGCGGGGTGTGGAGCAGTACTTC; CDR3aa: CASSYAFGQVRGVEQYF; len: 17; abundance: many; d_gene: .; j_gene: TRBJ2-7; v_gene: TRBV28
CDR3nt: TGTGCCAGCAGTGCCGGGACAGGGGAGGAGGGCACTGAAGCTTTCTTT; CDR3aa: CASSAGTGEEGTEAFF; len: 16; abundance: .; d_gene: TRBD1; j_gene: TRBJ1-1; v_gene: TRBV12-3/TRBV12-4
CDR3nt: TGTGCCAGCAGCTATTGGACTAGCGGGACAGATACGCAGTATTTT; CDR3aa: CASSYWTSGTDTQYF; len: 15; abundance: .; d_gene: TRBD2; j_gene: TRBJ2-3; v_gene: TRBV11-3